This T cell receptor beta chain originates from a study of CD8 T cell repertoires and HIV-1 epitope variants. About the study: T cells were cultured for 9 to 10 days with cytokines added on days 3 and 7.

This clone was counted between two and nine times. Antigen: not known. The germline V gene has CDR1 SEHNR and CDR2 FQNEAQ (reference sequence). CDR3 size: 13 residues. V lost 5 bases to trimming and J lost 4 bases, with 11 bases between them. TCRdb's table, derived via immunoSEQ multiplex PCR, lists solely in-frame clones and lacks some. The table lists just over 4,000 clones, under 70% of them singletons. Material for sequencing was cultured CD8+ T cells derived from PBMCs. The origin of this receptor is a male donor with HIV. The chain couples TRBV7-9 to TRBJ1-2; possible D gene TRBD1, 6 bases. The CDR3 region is CASSPTGSYGYTF. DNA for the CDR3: TGTGCCAGCAGCCCGACAGGTAGCTATGGCTACACCTTC.